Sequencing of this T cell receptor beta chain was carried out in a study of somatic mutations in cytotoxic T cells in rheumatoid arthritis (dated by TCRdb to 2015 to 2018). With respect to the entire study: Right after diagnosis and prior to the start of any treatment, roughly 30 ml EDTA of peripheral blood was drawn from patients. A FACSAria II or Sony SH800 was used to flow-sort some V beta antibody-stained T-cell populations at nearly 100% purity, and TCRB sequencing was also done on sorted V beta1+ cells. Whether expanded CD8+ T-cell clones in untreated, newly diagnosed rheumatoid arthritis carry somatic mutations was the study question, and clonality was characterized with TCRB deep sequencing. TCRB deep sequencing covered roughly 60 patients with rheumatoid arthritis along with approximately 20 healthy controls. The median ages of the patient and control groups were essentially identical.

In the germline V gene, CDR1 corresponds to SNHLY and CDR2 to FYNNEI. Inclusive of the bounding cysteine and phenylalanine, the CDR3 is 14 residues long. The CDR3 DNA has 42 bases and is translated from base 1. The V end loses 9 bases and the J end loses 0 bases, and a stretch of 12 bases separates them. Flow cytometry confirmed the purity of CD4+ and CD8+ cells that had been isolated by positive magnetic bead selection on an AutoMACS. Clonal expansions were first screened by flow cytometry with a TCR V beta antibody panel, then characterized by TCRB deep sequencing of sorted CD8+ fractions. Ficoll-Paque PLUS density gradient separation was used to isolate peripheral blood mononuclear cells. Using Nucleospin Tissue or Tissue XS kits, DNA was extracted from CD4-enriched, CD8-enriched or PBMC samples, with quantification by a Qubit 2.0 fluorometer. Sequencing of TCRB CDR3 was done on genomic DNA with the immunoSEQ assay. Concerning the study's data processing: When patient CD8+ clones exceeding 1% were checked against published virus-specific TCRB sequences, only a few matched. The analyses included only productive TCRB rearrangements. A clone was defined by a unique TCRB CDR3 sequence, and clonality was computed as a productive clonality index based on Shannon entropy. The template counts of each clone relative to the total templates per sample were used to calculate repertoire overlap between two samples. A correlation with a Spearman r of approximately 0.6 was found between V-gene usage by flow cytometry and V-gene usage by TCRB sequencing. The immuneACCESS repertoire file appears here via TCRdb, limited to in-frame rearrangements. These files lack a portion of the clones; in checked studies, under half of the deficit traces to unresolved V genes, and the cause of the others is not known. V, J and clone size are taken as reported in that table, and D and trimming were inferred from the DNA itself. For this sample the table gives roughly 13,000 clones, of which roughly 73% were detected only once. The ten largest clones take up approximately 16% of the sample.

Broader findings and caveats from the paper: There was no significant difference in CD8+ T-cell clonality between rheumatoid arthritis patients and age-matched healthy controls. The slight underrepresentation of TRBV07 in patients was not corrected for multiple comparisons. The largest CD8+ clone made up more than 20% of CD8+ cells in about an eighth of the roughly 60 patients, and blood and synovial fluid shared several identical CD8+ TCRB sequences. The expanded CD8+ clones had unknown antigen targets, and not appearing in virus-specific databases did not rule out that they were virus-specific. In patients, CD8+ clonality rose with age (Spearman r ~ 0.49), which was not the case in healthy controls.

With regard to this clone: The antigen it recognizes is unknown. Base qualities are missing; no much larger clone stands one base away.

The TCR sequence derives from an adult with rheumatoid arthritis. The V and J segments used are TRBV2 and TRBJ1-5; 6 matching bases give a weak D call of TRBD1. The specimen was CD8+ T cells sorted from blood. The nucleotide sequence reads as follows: TGTGCCAGGTCAACAGGGAATAGCAATCAGCCCCAGCATTTT. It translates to CARSTGNSNQPQHF.